This TCR beta chain was captured in a study of blood T cell repertoires in COVID-19. Study-level information: Sites across the United States, Italy and Spain contributed samples from acute and convalescent COVID-19. T cells, B-cell-depleted T cells, or PBMCs supplied cDNA or gDNA.

Trimming left V 0 bases short and J 8 bases short, with 13 bases between. Per germline, CDR1 SNHLY and CDR2 FYNNEI. The CDR3 length is 15 residues. The assay was immunoSEQ multiplex PCR, and TCRdb's table has in-frame clones only and misses some. The table shows fewer than 250,000 clones, with around 90% occurring only once. The sequencing sample was made of peripheral blood. The genes are TRBV2 and TRBJ1-4; the D is unclear. This sequence was found in a man in his 60s who had recovered from COVID-19. The CDR3 is CASSEAQAELEKLFF. DNA for the CDR3: TGTGCCAGCAGTGAAGCGCAGGCCGAACTCGAAAAACTGTTTTTT.